The 5 T cell receptor beta chains in this list originate from one sample, sequenced in a study of early T cells in non-severe SARS-CoV-2 infection. TCRdb analysed the 5' RACE reads with MiXCR anew, one entry per CDR3 protein. Here the sample spans roughly 60,000 distinct CDR3 sequences, approximately 11% being singletons. This specimen was whole blood, taken at baseline. The receptors were gathered from an adult who was a healthcare worker with PCR-confirmed SARS-CoV-2 infection or an uninfected control (not recorded which).

The chain carries TRBV10-2 and TRBJ2-3; D ambiguous. The CDR3 loop spans 11 amino acids. V shed 4 bases and J shed 4 bases, with 3 bases lying between them. The germline V gene has CDR1 WSHSY and CDR2 SAAADI. For the CDR3, the DNA is TGCGCCAGCAGTGGGGCAGATACGCAGTATTTT. This translates into CASSGADTQYF.

This clonotype was counted only a few times. The gene calls are TRBV4-1 and TRBJ2-7; 8 nucleotides line up with TRBD2. The V and J ends lost 2 bases and 6 bases, in that order; junction bases with no gene match: 6. This CDR3 spans 14 amino acids. CDR1 is MGHRA, CDR2 YSYEKL, per germline. CDR3 bases: TGCGCCAGCAGCCAATCCGGACGGGGGGGCGAGCAGTACTTC. As protein: CASSQSGRGGEQYF.

To note about this clonotype: A junction boundary mismatches the germline segment, possibly from a read error. The V call is TRBV12-3 or TRBV12-4, the J call TRBJ1-5; 8 bases are a match to TRBD1. The CDR3 is made up of 15 amino acids. This chain's CDR3 is CASRQDTGGGQPQHF. The DNA for the CDR3 is TGTGCCAGCAGACAGGACACAGGGGGGGGGCAGCCCCAGCATTTC.

V and J are TRBV7-2 and TRBJ2-5; TRBD1 is a possible D gene (6 bases). The germline CDR1 and CDR2 sequences are SGHTA and FQGNSA. The CDR3 consists of 15 residues. V was clipped by 3 bases and J by 2 bases, with 13 bases between them. DNA of the CDR3: TGTGCCAGCAGCTTGTCAAAGGGGGTACAAGAGACCCAGTACTTC. Amino acids: CASSLSKGVQETQYF.

This clonotype was seen only a few times. The chain couples TRBV20-1 to TRBJ2-7; D tentatively fits TRBD1 or TRBD2 (5 bases each). Trimming stripped 2 bases from V and 6 bases from J, with 8 bases between. Per the germline V gene, CDR1 is DFQATT and CDR2 is SNEGSKA (reference sequence). The CDR3 totals 11 residues. The CDR3 here is CSARSGTEQYF. The CDR3 region has the DNA TGCAGTGCTAGATCCGGGACCGAGCAGTACTTC.